This T cell receptor (beta chain) originates from a study of tumour-infiltrating T cells in Burkitt lymphoma. Study as a whole: Productive clonality predicted overall and progression-free survival.

Details on this clone: A junction end diverges from the germline sequence, so it may reflect a read error.

The data were produced by immunoSEQ multiplex PCR, yet TCRdb's version contains in-frame clones alone and is incomplete. Of about 14,000 clones listed, 85% are singletons. Germline-derived CDR1 and CDR2 are MGHRA and YSYEKL. The CDR3 spans 15 residues. Sequenced sample: tumor tissue. J is TRBJ2-7 and V is TRBV4-1; D gene uncertain. The TCR originated in a human donor with diffuse large B-cell lymphoma. The CDR3 sequence is CTSSHLYGPNYEQYF. The CDR3 DNA reads TGCACCAGCAGCCATCTTTACGGACCGAACTACGAGCAGTACTTC.